The 24 T cell receptor beta chains below were found in one sample sequenced in a study of cytomegalovirus exposure and HLA in healthy donors. Amplification used 60 Vbeta primers and 13 Jbeta primers. Only in-frame clones appear in the TCRdb table, and some are missing; sequencing was by immunoSEQ multiplex PCR. The sample features around 100,000 clones, with approximately 6.2% in its top ten. Sequencing was carried out using PBMCs. These receptors all stem from a middle-aged man in good health and CMV-seropositive.

The V and J genes are TRBV13 and TRBJ1-1, with 7 bases identical to TRBD1. This CDR3 has 14 residues. CDR1 is PRHDT, CDR2 FYEKMQ, per germline (reference sequence). Trimming at V came to 5 bases and at J to 5 bases, leaving 8 bases not matched to a gene. CDR3 sequence reads: CASSKRTGGTEAFF. Here the CDR3 DNA reads TGTGCCAGCAGCAAACGGACAGGAGGGACTGAAGCTTTCTTT.

The chain is built from TRBV4-1 and TRBJ2-5, with 8 bases fitting TRBD2. This CDR3 is 20 amino acids long. The germline V gene encodes CDR1 MGHRA and CDR2 YSYEKL. V was clipped by 1 base and J by 3 bases; unmatched bases: 19. CDR3 in DNA: TGCGCCAGCAGCCAAGGGAGCCCCCTCGGGGGGGCGCAAAAGAAAGAGACCCAGTACTTC. This encodes CASSQGSPLGGAQKKETQYF.

The CDR3: CASSQENFASWQYF. CDR3 sequence (DNA): TGCGCCAGCAGCCAAGAAAATTTTGCGAGTTGGCAGTATTTT. The chain couples TRBV4-1 to TRBJ2-3; D gene ambiguous. CDR1 MGHRA and CDR2 YSYEKL come from the germline V gene. V was shortened by 0 bases and J by 11 bases, with 15 bases between the two germline ends. This CDR3 contains 14 residues.

The rearrangement links TRBV7-2 to TRBJ2-7; the match to TRBD1 covers 10 bases. Germline loops: CDR1 SGHTA, CDR2 FQGNSA. Trimming removed 2 bases from V and 6 bases from J; junction bases left unmatched: 7. This CDR3 comprises 15 residues. The CDR3 region has the DNA TGTGCCAGCAGCTTATTAGGACAGGGGGTCGGCGAGCAGTACTTC. Translating gives CASSLLGQGVGEQYF.

The chain carries TRBV5-6 and TRBJ2-1, with TRBD2 as a possible D gene (6 bases). The CDR3 extends over 14 amino acids. Germline CDR1 reads SGHDT; CDR2 reads YYEEEE. The V end was cut by 5 bases, the J end by 0 bases, with 9 bases between. CDR3 DNA sequence: TGTGCCAGCAGTAGGAGGGGCTCCTACAATGAGCAGTTCTTC. Its translation is CASSRRGSYNEQFF.

The chain uses TRBV4-1 and TRBJ1-1; D remains ambiguous. Trimming stripped 4 bases from V and 5 bases from J, with 8 bases between. CDR1 is MGHRA, CDR2 YSYEKL, per germline. CDR3 length: 12 residues. The CDR3 is CASSPPGTEAFF. CDR3 sequence (DNA): TGCGCCAGCAGCCCGCCGGGAACTGAAGCTTTCTTT.

The J gene is TRBJ1-1, the V gene TRBV10-3; TRBD1 matches at 9 bases. Germline V lookup: CDR1 ENHRY, CDR2 SYGVKD. J lost 6 bases, V lost 7 bases, and 9 bases had no gene match. The CDR3 contains 14 residues. The CDR3 loop is CAITRTGVVSEAFF. The CDR3 nucleotides read TGTGCCATCACCAGGACAGGGGTGGTTTCTGAAGCTTTCTTT.

The chain couples TRBV14 to TRBJ2-7; 7 positions agree with TRBD2. There are 16 residues in the CDR3. CDR1 SGHDN and CDR2 FVKESK come from the germline V gene. V shed 0 bases, J shed 3 bases, and the junction held 8 bases outside the gene matches. Here the CDR3 reads CASSQDLASGLYEQYF. As DNA, the CDR3 is TGTGCCAGCAGCCAAGATCTGGCTAGCGGCCTCTACGAGCAGTACTTC.

The rearrangement links TRBV10-3 to TRBJ2-7; D perhaps matches TRBD1 (6 bases). The length of the CDR3 is 15 residues. V lost 4 bases, J lost 3 bases, and 16 bases lay in between. Germline loops: CDR1 ENHRY, CDR2 SYGVKD. The CDR3 region is CAISARQAGGYEQYF. CDR3 DNA: TGTGCCATCAGTGCACGACAGGCTGGGGGCTACGAGCAGTACTTC.

The J gene is TRBJ2-1, the V gene TRBV7-9; the D gene is possibly TRBD2 (5 bases). Trimming removed 0 bases from V and 5 bases from J, with 5 bases in between. CDR1 and CDR2 from the germline V gene are SEHNR and FQNEAQ (reference sequence). The length of the CDR3 is 13 residues. As DNA, the CDR3 is TGTGCCAGCAGCTTAGCGGGAGACAATGAGCAGTTCTTC. Protein product: CASSLAGDNEQFF.

The V gene is TRBV9, the J gene TRBJ1-2, with D unclear. From germline, CDR1 is SGDLS and CDR2 YYNGEE. The CDR3 is made up of 17 amino acids. The germline V and J ends were trimmed by 2 bases and 1 base, with 18 bases remaining between them. The CDR3 reads CASSVEAYTSVNYGYTF. The CDR3 DNA reads TGTGCCAGCAGCGTCGAGGCGTACACCAGTGTTAACTATGGCTACACCTTC.

The rearrangement uses TRBV30 and TRBJ1-1; D perhaps matches TRBD1 (6 bases). Trimming shortened V by 4 bases and J by 1 base, and 10 bases separated the two germline ends. Germline V gene sequence: CDR1 GTSNPN, CDR2 SVGIG (reference sequence). The CDR3 is 13 amino acids. CDR3: CAWKVRGNTEAFF. CDR3 nucleotides: TGTGCCTGGAAAGTCAGGGGGAACACTGAAGCTTTCTTT.

The chain couples TRBV9 to TRBJ2-3, with 14 bases that match TRBD2. V lost 2 bases and J lost 0; bases outside the gene matches: 2. This CDR3 has 17 residues. Germline V lookup: CDR1 SGDLS, CDR2 YYNGEE. The CDR3 loop is CASSVGLAGDSTDTQYF. CDR3 sequence (DNA): TGTGCCAGCAGCGTGGGACTAGCGGGAGATAGCACAGATACGCAGTATTTT.

This rearrangement joins TRBV28 to TRBJ2-1; TRBD2 matches 12 bases. Germline V gives CDR1 MDHEN, CDR2 SYDVKM. This CDR3 has 19 amino acids. After removal of 3 bases from V and 9 bases from J, the junction contained 18 bases not matched to a gene. The CDR3 protein is CASSFSQSETSGRRREQFF. CDR3 sequence (DNA): TGTGCCAGCAGTTTCTCGCAAAGTGAGACTAGCGGGAGACGACGTGAGCAGTTCTTC. The full variable domain, with the rest looked up from reference TRBV28 and TRBJ2-1, is DVKVTQSSRYLVKRTGEKVFLECVQDMDHENMFWYRQDPGLGLRLIYFSYDVKMKEKGDIPEGYSVSREKKERFSLILESASTNQTSMYLCASSFSQSETSGRRREQFFGPGTRLTVL.

V and J are TRBV7-9 and TRBJ1-1, with TRBD1 matching 7 bases. This CDR3 is built from 15 residues. V shed 3 bases, J shed 8 bases, and the junction held 12 bases outside the gene matches. The germline CDR1 and CDR2 sequences are SEHNR and FQNEAQ (reference sequence). CDR3 loop: CASSFSLGTELEAFF. The CDR3 DNA reads TGTGCCAGCAGCTTCTCCCTGGGGACAGAACTCGAAGCTTTCTTT.

This sequence joins TRBV21-1 and TRBJ2-7; whether TRBD2, the table's D call, matches the DNA was not checked. TRBV21-1 is assigned pseudogene status. This CDR3 is 15 amino acids long. The CDR3 region is CASSKFFRTSSEQYF. CDR3 in DNA: TGTGCCAGCAGCAAATTCTTTCGGACTAGCAGCGAGCAGTACTTC.

CDR3 loop: CASSLTQGAVDEQYF. The CDR3 region has the DNA TGTGCCAGCAGCCTCACACAGGGGGCGGTTGACGAGCAGTACTTC. V and J are TRBV4-2 and TRBJ2-7; 9 positions match TRBD1. Germline values: CDR1 LGHNA, CDR2 YNFKEQ. CDR3 length: 15 residues. J lost 5 bases, V lost 4 bases, and 9 bases had no gene match.

This sequence joins TRBV21-1 and TRBJ2-7; no check of the table's D call, TRBD2, against the DNA was made. TRBV21-1 is labeled a pseudogene. The CDR3 has 16 residues. CDR3: CASTTNAREGKVEQYF. In DNA form, the CDR3 reads TGTGCCAGCACCACAAACGCGCGGGAGGGTAAAGTCGAGCAGTACTTC.

The genes are TRBV19 and TRBJ1-5, with TRBD1 matching over 7 bases. Per germline, CDR1 LNHDA and CDR2 SQIVND (reference sequence). The CDR3 extends over 13 amino acids. Unmatched junction bases numbered 3, after V lost 7 bases and J lost 3 bases. The CDR3, as DNA: TGTGCCAGTACCACAGGGGTCAATCAGCCCCAGCATTTT. This encodes CASTTGVNQPQHF.

The chain links TRBV5-1 to TRBJ2-7; D perhaps matches TRBD2 (6 bases). This CDR3 contains 13 residues. Germline loops: CDR1 SGHRS, CDR2 YFSETQ. Trimming took 3 bases from V and 4 from J, leaving 11 bases between them. CDR3 protein: CASSSGSGYEQYF. In nucleotides, the CDR3 is TGCGCCAGCAGCTCCGGTAGCGGATACGAGCAGTACTTC.

This chain connects TRBV4-1 to TRBJ2-1, with 10 nucleotides matching TRBD2. The V segment lost 4 bases and the J segment 2 bases; nucleotides outside the gene matches: 8. Germline CDR1 reads MGHRA; CDR2 reads YSYEKL. The CDR3 has 17 amino acids. The CDR3 here is CASSPWTSGLTYNEQFF. The CDR3 DNA reads TGCGCCAGCAGCCCTTGGACTAGCGGTCTGACCTACAATGAGCAGTTCTTC.

This chain connects TRBV12-2 to TRBJ2-7; the table gives TRBD2 as D, unverified against the DNA. TRBV12-2 is tagged as a pseudogene. The CDR3 contains 15 residues. Here the CDR3 DNA reads TGTGCAAGTCGCTCACCGGGCGGGTATAGCCGCGAGCAGTACTTC. Its protein is CASRSPGGYSREQYF.

The genes are TRBV6-1 and TRBJ1-1, with 9 bases fitting TRBD1. This CDR3 is built from 14 residues. CDR1 MNHNS and CDR2 SASEGT come from the germline V gene. Losses at the gene ends were 6 bases for V and 3 bases for J; bases not matched to a gene: 5. DNA of the CDR3: TGTGCCAGCAGGGGACAGGGAAGCGACACTGAAGCTTTCTTT. Translation: CASRGQGSDTEAFF.

V and J are TRBV5-1 and TRBJ2-5, with unresolved D. The DNA end is a closer match to TRBJ2-7, so the J assignment may be wrong. This CDR3 region has 16 residues. Germline assignment: CDR1 SGHRS and CDR2 YFSETQ. Here the CDR3 DNA reads TGCGCCAGCAGCTTGGGACTCCTCCTTAACTCCTACGAGCAGTACTTC. It codes for CASSLGLLLNSYEQYF.